These T cell receptor beta chains were read from a single sample in a study of shared clonotypes between healthy human individuals. Data came from immunoSEQ multiplex PCR; TCRdb stores just in-frame clones and leaves some out. Of roughly 2.6 million clones in the sample, roughly 92% were seen once. Sequenced sample: naive CD4+ T cells sorted from blood. The receptors derive from a man aged 18 to 30 in good health. CDR3s include the opening cysteine and the closing phenylalanine or tryptophan. D genes are given only for firm matches. Not every row has a clone size; where given, it reads once, few, many or a size class.

clone_size,d_call,cdr3_length,v_call,j_call,cdr3_nt,cdr3_aa
NA,NA,11,TRBV9,TRBJ1-2,TGTGCCAGCAGCGCGAAGTATGGCTACACCTTC,CASSAKYGYTF
NA,TRBD1,14,TRBV25-1,TRBJ1-2,TGTGCCAGCACCAAATGGGACAGGGTCGATGGCTACACCTTC,CASTKWDRVDGYTF
NA,TRBD1,16,TRBV11-2,TRBJ2-5,TGTGCCAGCAGCCCTCCGGGACAGCTAGTGAGGCAGACCCAGTACTTC,CASSPPGQLVRQTQYF
NA,NA,11,TRBV5-1,TRBJ2-5,TGCGCCAGCAGCTACAAAGAGACCCAGTACTTC,CASSYKETQYF
NA,NA,13,TRBV6-5,TRBJ2-7,TGTGCCAGCAGAACTTCAAGCTCCTACGAGCAGTACTTC,CASRTSSSYEQYF
NA,NA,16,TRBV10-3,TRBJ2-5,TGTGCCATCGCCCCGAGTAGCGGCCTACTCCAAGAGACCCAGTACTTC,CAIAPSSGLLQETQYF
NA,NA,16,TRBV18,TRBJ1-4,TGTGCCAGCTCACCAAGCGATCCAGGAACTAATGAAAAACTGTTTTTT,CASSPSDPGTNEKLFF
NA,TRBD1,16,TRBV19,TRBJ1-6,TGTGCCAGTAGTATCGGAAAGGGGGCCACAAATTCACCCCTCCACTTT,CASSIGKGATNSPLHF
NA,TRBD1,18,TRBV10-2,TRBJ2-2,TGCGCCAGCAGATCCCCGGGACAGGGAGTCCCGAACACCGGGGAGCTGTTTTTT,CASRSPGQGVPNTGELFF
NA,NA,15,TRBV6-6,TRBJ1-6,TGTGCCAGCAGTTTGTCTAGCTCCTATAATTCACCCCTCCACTTT,CASSLSSSYNSPLHF
NA,NA,13,TRBV6-4,TRBJ2-6,TGTGCCAGCAGAAGAACTGGGGCCAACGTCCTGACTTTC,CASRRTGANVLTF
NA,TRBD1,15,TRBV11-2,TRBJ1-3,TGTGCCAGCAGCGACCCCGGGACAGGGGGAAACACCATATATTTT,CASSDPGTGGNTIYF
NA,NA,13,TRBV5-6,TRBJ2-3,TGTGCCAGCAGCTTGTCTGGGGGGAATACGCAGTATTTT,CASSLSGGNTQYF
NA,TRBD1,15,TRBV4-1,TRBJ2-7,TGCGCCAGCAGCCCGGGACAGGGGGAGGTCTACGAGCAGTACTTC,CASSPGQGEVYEQYF
NA,NA,15,TRBV5-4,TRBJ1-6,TGTGCCAGCAGCGCGGGGATGGACCGTAACTCACCCCTCCACTTT,CASSAGMDRNSPLHF
few,NA,17,TRBV4-1,TRBJ1-5,TGCGCCAGCAGCCAAGAACCCACAGGGTCGAGCAATCAGCCCCAGCATTTT,CASSQEPTGSSNQPQHF
NA,NA,14,TRBV14,TRBJ2-1,TGTGCCAGCAGCCAAGATAGGATTCCGAATGAGCAGTTCTTC,CASSQDRIPNEQFF
NA,TRBD1,17,TRBV6-1,TRBJ2-3,TGTGCCAGCAGTGAAGGAGTGGACAGGAAGCGCACAGATACGCAGTATTTT,CASSEGVDRKRTDTQYF
once,NA,15,TRBV6-5,TRBJ1-3,TGTGCCAGCAGTTCCGGACGTCTCTCTGGAAACACCATATATTTT,CASSSGRLSGNTIYF
NA,NA,15,TRBV5-6,TRBJ2-2,TGTGCCAGCAGTACGTTGCGGGGATTCACCGGGGAGCTGTTTTTT,CASSTLRGFTGELFF
NA,TRBD1,15,TRBV5-4,TRBJ1-2,TGTGCCAGCAGCGAAGGGACAGGGGGCGACTATGGCTACACCTTC,CASSEGTGGDYGYTF
NA,TRBD1,14,TRBV5-4,TRBJ1-2,TGTGCCAGCACCGTAGGGACAGTAAACTATGGCTACACCTTC,CASTVGTVNYGYTF
NA,TRBD1,15,TRBV30,TRBJ1-1,TGTGCCTGGCGACAGGGCCAGCCCCGGGGCACTGAAGCTTTCTTT,CAWRQGQPRGTEAFF
few,NA,13,TRBV9,TRBJ1-1,TGTGCCAGCAGCGTAGTTAAGAACACTGAAGCTTTCTTT,CASSVVKNTEAFF
NA,NA,15,TRBV6-1,TRBJ1-4,TGTGCCAGCAGTCTCCAATCTTTCTATGGTGAAAAACTGTTTTTT,CASSLQSFYGEKLFF
NA,NA,12,TRBV18,TRBJ2-5,TGTGCCAGCTCACCATCGTCAGAGACCCAGTACTTC,CASSPSSETQYF
NA,NA,15,TRBV19,TRBJ2-5,TGTGCCAGTAGTGTTACAGGGCCGCCGGGGGAGACCCAGTACTTC,CASSVTGPPGETQYF
NA,NA,16,TRBV9,TRBJ2-3,TGTGCCAGCAGCCCCCGACTCCAGACCCCCACAGATACGCAGTATTTT,CASSPRLQTPTDTQYF
NA,NA,15,TRBV5-5,TRBJ2-2,TGTGCCAGCAGCGATCGGGACCCGAGGGCGGGGGAGCTGTTTTTT,CASSDRDPRAGELFF
NA,TRBD1,14,TRBV5-1,TRBJ1-2,TGCGCCAGCAGCTTGGGGGACAGGGCGCTTGGCTACACCTTC,CASSLGDRALGYTF
NA,NA,15,TRBV18,TRBJ1-4,TGTGCCAGCTCACCCACGGGGGCAACTAATGAAAAACTGTTTTTT,CASSPTGATNEKLFF
NA,TRBD1,15,TRBV5-1,TRBJ2-5,TGCGCCAGCAGCCTTCTGACAGGGGGCTGGGAGACCCAGTACTTC,CASSLLTGGWETQYF
NA,TRBD1,15,TRBV6-5,TRBJ2-7,TGTGCCAGCAGTTACAGGGACAGGGGGCCGTACGAGCAGTACTTC,CASSYRDRGPYEQYF
NA,NA,14,TRBV5-8,TRBJ2-2,TGTGCCAGCAGGGAACGTCAATCCACCGGGGAGCTGTTTTTT,CASRERQSTGELFF
NA,NA,14,TRBV10-3,TRBJ1-6,TGTGCCATCAGTGATAAGGGTTCGAATTCACCCCTCCACTTT,CAISDKGSNSPLHF
once,NA,14,TRBV19,TRBJ1-1,TGTGCCAGTAGCCCCCCCCAAAGGAACACTGAAGCTTTCTTT,CASSPPQRNTEAFF
NA,NA,14,TRBV10-1,TRBJ1-2,TGCGCCAGCAGTTTATCAGGGGTTAACTATGGCTACACCTTC,CASSLSGVNYGYTF
NA,NA,14,TRBV5-1,TRBJ1-1,TGCGCCAGCAGCTTCCAGGCGGCGGGCACTGAAGCTTTCTTT,CASSFQAAGTEAFF
NA,NA,13,TRBV19,TRBJ1-1,TGTGCCAGTAGATTGGACAGGAACACTGAAGCTTTCTTT,CASRLDRNTEAFF
NA,NA,13,TRBV2,TRBJ2-5,TGTGCCAGCAGGCGGGGCCTCCAAGAGACCCAGTACTTC,CASRRGLQETQYF
NA,TRBD2,15,TRBV5-1,TRBJ2-5,TGCGCCAGCAGTTCAGCTAGCGGGGGCCAAGAGACCCAGTACTTC,CASSSASGGQETQYF
NA,NA,11,TRBV30,TRBJ2-7,TGTGCCTGGAGGGACCGGGGGGAGCAGTACTTC,CAWRDRGEQYF
few,TRBD1,15,TRBV2,TRBJ1-6,TGTGCCAGCAGTGGCAGGGGGCGGGATAATTCACCCCTCCACTTT,CASSGRGRDNSPLHF
NA,NA,16,TRBV27,TRBJ1-1,TGTGCCAGCAGTCCCGCAGCGGACACGGAGAACACTGAAGCTTTCTTT,CASSPAADTENTEAFF
few,NA,13,TRBV2,TRBJ1-5,TGTGCCAGCAGTGACAGGATAGATCAGCCCCAGCATTTT,CASSDRIDQPQHF
NA,TRBD1,13,TRBV30,TRBJ1-2,TGTGCCTGGAGCCCATCAGGGGGCTATGGCTACACCTTC,CAWSPSGGYGYTF
NA,TRBD1,17,TRBV28,TRBJ2-4,TGTGCCAGCAGTCCTCATACAGGGGGTCTAGCCAAAAACATTCAGTACTTC,CASSPHTGGLAKNIQYF
NA,NA,14,TRBV29-1,TRBJ2-1,TGCAGCGTTGGTGGTCAGGGGGGCAACAATGAGCAGTTCTTC,CSVGGQGGNNEQFF
NA,NA,15,TRBV28,TRBJ2-3,TGTGCCAGCAGTTTAGCCGGTTCGGGGACAGATACGCAGTATTTT,CASSLAGSGTDTQYF
NA,NA,13,TRBV6-5,TRBJ2-7,TGTGCCAGCAGTTACTCGGGAGGTCGGGAGCACCACTTC,CASSYSGGREHHF
few,NA,14,TRBV7-9,TRBJ1-5,TGTGCCAGCAGCTCCGGGACGCAGGGTCAGCCCCAGCATTTT,CASSSGTQGQPQHF
NA,NA,12,TRBV7-9,TRBJ1-1,TGTGCCAGCAGCTCGGAGAACACTGAAGCTTTCTTT,CASSSENTEAFF
NA,NA,12,TRBV28,TRBJ2-7,TGTGCCAGCAGTTTAATTCGGGAGGAGCAGTACTTC,CASSLIREEQYF
NA,NA,11,TRBV5-8,TRBJ2-4,TGCGCGGCGGGGCGGCAAAACATTCAGTACTTC,CAAGRQNIQYF
NA,NA,18,TRBV9,TRBJ2-2,TGTGCCAGCAGCGCCTTCTTCCAATCGGTTGCGAACACCGGGGAGCTGTTTTTT,CASSAFFQSVANTGELFF